This T cell receptor (beta chain) was captured in a study of cytomegalovirus exposure and HLA in healthy donors. As for the study in general: Of some 400 genotyped donors, more than 65% grouped in the Caucasian-associated ancestry cluster. Study findings and constraints: Accounts indicate the classifier identified cytomegalovirus status with strong specificity and sensitivity.

60 Vbeta and 13 Jbeta primers were used in PCR. Here immunoSEQ multiplex PCR was the method, and the copy in TCRdb shows in-frame clones only, minus some. The sample shows over 150,000 clones, 70% to 85% of them seen only once. In its sample, this clone was seen once. Its antigen is unidentified. Trimming shortened V by 0 bases and J by 7 bases, and 17 bases separated the two germline ends. CDR3 size: 15 residues. Germline-derived CDR1 and CDR2 are SGDLS and YYNGEE. The V and J genes are TRBV9 and TRBJ2-7, with D maybe TRBD2 (6 bases). This TCR came from a woman aged 60-75 years in good health and CMV-seropositive. Source material: PBMCs. The CDR3 DNA follows: TGTGCCAGCAGCGTAGGATGGAGTACCCGGGGGGAGCAGTACTTC. Protein product: CASSVGWSTRGEQYF.